What follows are 19 T cell receptor beta chains derived from one specimen sequenced in a study of T cell changes during pregnancy in multiple sclerosis. The data were produced by immunoSEQ multiplex PCR, yet TCRdb's version contains in-frame clones alone and is incomplete. Of approximately 100,000 clones listed, about 94% are singletons. The material sequenced was peripheral blood, taken in the third trimester of pregnancy. Receptor source: a female donor with multiple sclerosis, enrolled in a pregnancy study.

The J gene is TRBJ2-7, the V gene TRBV29-1; 11 positions agree with TRBD1. Germline CDR1 is SQVTM and CDR2 is ANQGSEA. Unmatched junction bases numbered 5, after V lost 3 bases and J lost 7 bases. The CDR3 has 13 residues. This chain's CDR3 is CSVDGQGAQEQYF. The CDR3 DNA reads as TGCAGCGTTGACGGACAGGGGGCGCAGGAGCAGTACTTC.

The V and J genes are TRBV7-3 and TRBJ1-3; 7 nucleotides match TRBD1. This CDR3 comprises 13 residues. V was pared by 6 bases and J by 4 bases, with 3 bases of the junction left unmatched. Per germline, CDR1 SGHTA and CDR2 FQGTGA. The CDR3 protein is CASSRTGGNTIYF. The CDR3 DNA reads TGTGCCAGCAGTCGGACAGGCGGAAACACCATATATTTT. Variable domain in full (rest from reference TRBV7-3 and TRBJ1-3): GAGVSQTPSNKVTEKGKYVELRCDPISGHTALYWYRQSLGQGPEFLIYFQGTGAADDSGLPNDRFFAVRPEGSVSTLKIQRTERGDSAVYLCASSRTGGNTIYFGEGSWLTVV.

This chain's CDR3 is CASSLASGAYEQYF. The CDR3 region has the DNA TGTGCCAGCAGCTTAGCTAGCGGGGCCTACGAGCAGTACTTC. The chain couples TRBV5-4 to TRBJ2-7; TRBD2 matches 9 bases. Germline trimming cut 2 bases from V and 2 bases from J; bases unmatched to any gene: 2. The CDR3 runs to 14 residues. Germline lookup yields CDR1 SGHNT and CDR2 YYREEE (reference sequence).

The chain has TRBV6-4 and TRBJ2-3, with D maybe TRBD1 (7 bases). Germline V gene lookup returns CDR1 MRHNA and CDR2 SNTAGT. The CDR3 runs to 15 residues. Between the trimmed V and J ends, which lost 1 base and 5 bases, there was a span of 13 bases. CDR3 DNA sequence: TGTGCCAGCAGTGACTTACCAGGGGGGATAGATACGCAGTATTTT. It codes for CASSDLPGGIDTQYF.

The chain uses TRBV29-1 and TRBJ1-2; D not resolved. The CDR3 runs 11 residues. The germline gives CDR1 SQVTM, CDR2 ANQGSEA. V shed 2 bases and J shed 4 bases, with 5 bases lying between them. CDR3 in amino acids: CSVELPYGYTF. The DNA for the CDR3 is TGCAGCGTTGAACTCCCCTATGGCTACACCTTC.

The chain links TRBV2 to TRBJ2-7; tentative D call: TRBD2 (5 bases). Germline CDR1 SNHLY, CDR2 FYNNEI. The CDR3 length is 15 residues. V lost 2 bases, J lost 2 bases, and 13 bases lay in between. The CDR3 is CASSEQRTGTYEQYF. DNA for the CDR3: TGTGCCAGCAGTGAACAGCGGACGGGGACCTACGAGCAGTACTTC.

The rearrangement joins TRBV6-1 to TRBJ1-1; the D is unclear. Trimming took 0 bases from V and 4 from J, leaving 6 bases between them. CDR3 length equals 13 residues. In germline, CDR1 is MNHNS, CDR2 SASEGT. CDR3 protein: CASSEASGTEAFF. The CDR3 coding sequence is TGTGCCAGCAGTGAAGCCAGCGGCACTGAAGCTTTCTTT.

In its sample, this clone was seen once. The gene calls are TRBV7-9 and TRBJ1-1; the D is unclear. Germline V gene sequence: CDR1 SEHNR, CDR2 FQNEAQ (reference sequence). V was pared by 4 bases and J by 1 base, with 4 bases between. The CDR3 has 12 amino acids. The CDR3 nucleotides are TGTGCCAGCAGCTACGGGAACACTGAAGCTTTCTTT. This encodes CASSYGNTEAFF.

The V call is TRBV15, the J call TRBJ2-1; 12 bases are a match to TRBD1. V trimming: 4 bases; J trimming: 7 bases; junction bases outside the gene matches: 11. Germline lookup yields CDR1 LNHNV and CDR2 YYDKDF (reference sequence). The CDR3 extends over 17 amino acids. The CDR3 nucleotides are TGTGCCACCAGCATCCACCCAAGGGACAGGGGGCCTAATGAGCAGTTCTTC. Amino acids: CATSIHPRDRGPNEQFF.

V usage is TRBV11-2 and J usage is TRBJ1-3; perhaps TRBD1 as D (6 bases). The germline gives CDR1 SGHAT, CDR2 FQNNGV. There are 15 residues in the CDR3. The V gene lost 2 bases and the J gene lost 2 bases, with 10 bases spanning the gap. The CDR3, as DNA: TGTGCCAGCAGCTTACCGGCAGGGGCTGGAAACACCATATATTTT. It encodes CASSLPAGAGNTIYF.

The V and J genes are TRBV7-9 and TRBJ2-7, with unresolved D. Trimming removed 5 bases from V and 2 bases from J, with 10 bases in between. Germline-derived CDR1 and CDR2 are SEHNR and FQNEAQ (reference sequence). CDR3 length: 13 amino acids. The CDR3 DNA is TGTGCCAGCAGCCCGGCGGCCACCTACGAGCAGTACTTC. Translating it yields CASSPAATYEQYF.

The rearrangement joins TRBV27 to TRBJ2-2; TRBD2 matches at 12 bases. With V trimmed by 8 bases and J by 5 bases, 6 bases remained unmatched. The CDR3 is 15 amino acids. Germline V gene data show CDR1 as MNHEY and CDR2 as SMNVEV (reference sequence). CDR3 loop: CASQTSGSGTGELFF. The CDR3 region has the DNA TGTGCCAGCCAGACTAGCGGGAGTGGAACCGGGGAGCTGTTTTTT.

The J gene is TRBJ1-1, the V gene TRBV5-4; maybe TRBD1 (5 bases). CDR3 length: 15 residues. With 4 bases removed from V and 5 bases from J, the gap between germline ends came to 18 bases. CDR1 is SGHNT, CDR2 YYREEE, per germline (reference sequence). The CDR3 reads CASSGAGIGRTEAFF. CDR3 coding DNA: TGTGCCAGCAGCGGGGCCGGGATCGGGAGAACTGAAGCTTTCTTT.

At least ten counts were recorded for this clone. The chain combines TRBV10-3 with TRBJ2-7; 9 bases are a match to TRBD1. Germline CDR1 and CDR2: ENHRY and SYGVKD. V gave up 5 bases and J gave up 5 bases; unmatched junction bases: 7. This CDR3 contains 14 residues. The CDR3 DNA follows: TGTGCCATCAGTACACCGGGACAGGGCAACGAGCAGTACTTC. It yields the protein CAISTPGQGNEQYF.

The chain is built from TRBV28 and TRBJ2-7; D ambiguous. Germline values: CDR1 MDHEN, CDR2 SYDVKM. CDR3 size: 12 residues. The V and J ends lost 4 bases and 7 bases respectively, with 11 bases between them. In DNA form, the CDR3 reads TGTGCCAGCAGTTCAACCCTACGTGAGCAGTACTTC. Residues: CASSSTLREQYF.

The V call is TRBV19, the J call TRBJ1-4; D is ambiguous. The germline CDR1 and CDR2 sequences are LNHDA and SQIVND (reference sequence). The CDR3 has 14 residues. Trimming took 6 bases from V and 6 from J, leaving 14 bases between them. The CDR3 DNA is TGTGCCAGTAGAGCGCAGAGCGTTTATGAAAAACTGTTTTTT. Amino acid sequence: CASRAQSVYEKLFF.

The chain has TRBV6-6 and TRBJ2-7; TRBD2 matches 9 bases. Germline V gives CDR1 MNHNY, CDR2 SVGAGI (reference sequence). The CDR3 totals 14 residues. Trimming at V came to 8 bases and at J to 2 bases, leaving 7 bases not matched to a gene. The CDR3 DNA sequence: TGTGCCAGCTCAATCGGCGGGGGGGCCTACGAGCAGTACTTC. It encodes CASSIGGGAYEQYF.

The chain combines TRBV7-9 with TRBJ2-2; D possibly corresponds to TRBD1 (6 bases). V dropped 0 bases and J dropped 0 bases, with 8 bases sitting between them. Germline V lookup: CDR1 SEHNR, CDR2 FQNEAQ (reference sequence). The CDR3 is made up of 16 amino acids. CDR3 region: CASSLARTANTGELFF. In nucleotides, the CDR3 is TGTGCCAGCAGCTTAGCGCGGACAGCGAACACCGGGGAGCTGTTTTTT.

The V gene is TRBV13, the J gene TRBJ2-7; 8 bases match TRBD1. CDR3 size: 15 residues. The V gene's germline CDR1 is PRHDT and CDR2 FYEKMQ (reference sequence). J lost 5 bases, V lost 5 bases, and 11 bases had no gene match. The CDR3 reads CASSLYRQGSNEQYF. The CDR3 DNA sequence: TGTGCCAGCAGCCTCTATCGACAGGGGAGCAACGAGCAGTACTTC.